The subject of this entry is one TCR beta chain. The J segment lost 5 bases and the V segment lost 3 bases, leaving 1 base of the junction unmatched. The CDR3 covers 13 residues. The germline CDR1 and CDR2 sequences are MNHEY and SMNVEV (reference sequence). Clones were sequenced by immunoSEQ multiplex PCR, and TCRdb holds only the in-frame ones, with some missing. The sample has approximately 110,000 clones, over 75% seen once. The data originate from a study of blood T cell repertoires in COVID-19. Study-level information: Acute and convalescent COVID-19 specimens originated in the United States, Italy and Spain.

The clonotype was recovered from a woman aged 65 to 85 who had recovered from COVID-19. This chain links TRBV27 with TRBJ1-5; 7 positions match TRBD1. Sequencing was carried out using peripheral blood. Here the CDR3 reads CASSLGTDQPQHF. The CDR3, as DNA: TGTGCCAGCAGTTTGGGGACAGATCAGCCCCAGCATTTT.